This T cell receptor beta chain was observed in a study of shared clonotypes between healthy human individuals. Naive CD8 populations comprised CD45RO-negative cells positively selected for CCR7, excluding terminally differentiated effector memory CD45RA+ cells. All donors were healthy HIV-negative adults lacking recent acute infections or vaccinations. CDR1 and CDR2 (germline): LGHNA, YNFKEQ. Trimming cost V 3 bases and J 4 bases, with 8 bases left between them. This CDR3 region has 13 residues. Comment on this clone: Its antigen is still unknown.

TCRdb keeps only in-frame clones here, not all; method: immunoSEQ multiplex PCR. The table records hundreds of thousands of clones, about 95% of them present only once. Overall study findings and caveats: The naive CD4 repertoires of a handful of donors were compared, and around 5.1% of clonotypes were shared. Read depth was anticipated to influence clonotype sharing among donors. Compared with memory subsets, naive subsets generally had larger estimated richness.

The sequence was obtained from a woman in her twenties or thirties in good health. Sequencing was performed on naive CD8+ T cells sorted from blood. This chain connects TRBV4-2 to TRBJ2-3; unclear D gene. CDR3 nucleotides: TGTGCCAGCAGCCAGACCCCGGCAGATACGCAGTATTTT. It specifies CASSQTPADTQYF.